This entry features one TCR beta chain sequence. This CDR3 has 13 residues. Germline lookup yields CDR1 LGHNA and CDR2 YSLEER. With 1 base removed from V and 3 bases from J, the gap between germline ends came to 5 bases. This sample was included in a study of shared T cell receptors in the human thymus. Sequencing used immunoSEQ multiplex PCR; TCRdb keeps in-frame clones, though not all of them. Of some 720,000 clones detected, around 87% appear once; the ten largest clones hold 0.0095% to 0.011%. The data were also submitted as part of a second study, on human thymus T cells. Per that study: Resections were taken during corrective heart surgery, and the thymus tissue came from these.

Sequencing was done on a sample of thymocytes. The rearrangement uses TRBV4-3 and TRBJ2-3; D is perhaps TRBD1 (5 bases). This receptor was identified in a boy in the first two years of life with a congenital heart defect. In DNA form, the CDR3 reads TGCGCCAGCAGCCAAGCAGGGACAGATACGCAGTATTTT. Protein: CASSQAGTDTQYF.